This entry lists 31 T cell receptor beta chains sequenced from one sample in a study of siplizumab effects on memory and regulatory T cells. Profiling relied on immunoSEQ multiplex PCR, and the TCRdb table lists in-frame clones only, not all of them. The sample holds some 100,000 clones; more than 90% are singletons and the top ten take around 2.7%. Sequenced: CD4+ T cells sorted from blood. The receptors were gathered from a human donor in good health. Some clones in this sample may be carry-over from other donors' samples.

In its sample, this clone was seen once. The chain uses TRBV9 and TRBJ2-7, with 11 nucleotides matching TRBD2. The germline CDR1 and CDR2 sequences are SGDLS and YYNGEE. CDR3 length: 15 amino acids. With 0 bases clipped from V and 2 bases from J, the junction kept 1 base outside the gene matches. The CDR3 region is CASSVGLAGTYEQYF. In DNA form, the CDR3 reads TGTGCCAGCAGCGTAGGACTAGCGGGAACCTACGAGCAGTACTTC.

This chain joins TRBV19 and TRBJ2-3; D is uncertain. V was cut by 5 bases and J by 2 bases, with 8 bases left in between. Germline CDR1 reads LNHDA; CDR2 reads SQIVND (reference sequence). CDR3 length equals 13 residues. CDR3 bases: TGTGCCAGTAGTTTCAGGTTCACAGATACGCAGTATTTT. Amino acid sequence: CASSFRFTDTQYF.

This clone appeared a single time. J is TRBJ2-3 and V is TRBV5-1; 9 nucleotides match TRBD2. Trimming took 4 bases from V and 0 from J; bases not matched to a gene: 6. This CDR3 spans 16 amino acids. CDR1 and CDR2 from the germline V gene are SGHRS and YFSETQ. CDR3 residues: CASSGLAGSSTDTQYF. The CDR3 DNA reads TGCGCCAGCAGCGGGCTAGCGGGGTCTAGCACAGATACGCAGTATTTT.

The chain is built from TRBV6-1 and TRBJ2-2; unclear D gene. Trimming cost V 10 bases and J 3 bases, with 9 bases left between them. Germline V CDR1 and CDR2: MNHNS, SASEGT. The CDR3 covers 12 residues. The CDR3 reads CATVLDTGELFF. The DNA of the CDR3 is TGTGCCACCGTTTTGGACACCGGGGAGCTGTTTTTT.

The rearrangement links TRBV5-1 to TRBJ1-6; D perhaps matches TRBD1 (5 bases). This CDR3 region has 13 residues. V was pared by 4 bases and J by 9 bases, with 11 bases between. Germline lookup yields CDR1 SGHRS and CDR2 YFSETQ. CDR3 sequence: CASSVDRGSPLHF. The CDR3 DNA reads TGCGCCAGCAGCGTTGACAGAGGTTCACCCCTCCACTTT.

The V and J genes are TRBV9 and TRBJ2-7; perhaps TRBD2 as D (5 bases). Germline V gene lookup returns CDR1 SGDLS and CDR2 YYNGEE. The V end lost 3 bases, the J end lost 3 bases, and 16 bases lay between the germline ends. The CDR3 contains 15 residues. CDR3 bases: TGTGCCAGCAGCGCCTACCCGGAGGTAGTCTACGAGCAGTACTTC. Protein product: CASSAYPEVVYEQYF. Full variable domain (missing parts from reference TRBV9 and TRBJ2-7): DSGVTQTPKHLITATGQRVTLRCSPRSGDLSVYWYQQSLDQGLQFLIQYYNGEERAKGNILERFSAQQFPDLHSELNLSSLELGDSALYFCASSAYPEVVYEQYFGPGTRLTVT.

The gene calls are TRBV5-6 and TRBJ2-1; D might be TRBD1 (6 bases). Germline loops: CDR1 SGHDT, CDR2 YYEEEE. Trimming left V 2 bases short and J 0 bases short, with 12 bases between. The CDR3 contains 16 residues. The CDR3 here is CASSFGTGSSYNEQFF. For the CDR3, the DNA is TGTGCCAGCAGCTTTGGTACAGGGAGCTCCTACAATGAGCAGTTCTTC.

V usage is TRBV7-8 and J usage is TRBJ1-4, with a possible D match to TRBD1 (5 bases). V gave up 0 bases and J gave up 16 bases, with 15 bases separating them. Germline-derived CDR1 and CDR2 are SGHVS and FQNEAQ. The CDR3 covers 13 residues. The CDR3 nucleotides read TGTGCCAGCAGCTTAGCGCTAGGAGGGGATCAGTTTTTT. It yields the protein CASSLALGGDQFF.

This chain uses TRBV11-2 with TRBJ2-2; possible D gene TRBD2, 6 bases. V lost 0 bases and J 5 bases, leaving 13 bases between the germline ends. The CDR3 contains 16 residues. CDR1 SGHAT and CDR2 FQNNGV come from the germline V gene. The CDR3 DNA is TGTGCCAGCAGCTTAGATTCGGGACTGCAGACCGGGGAGCTGTTTTTT. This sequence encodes CASSLDSGLQTGELFF.

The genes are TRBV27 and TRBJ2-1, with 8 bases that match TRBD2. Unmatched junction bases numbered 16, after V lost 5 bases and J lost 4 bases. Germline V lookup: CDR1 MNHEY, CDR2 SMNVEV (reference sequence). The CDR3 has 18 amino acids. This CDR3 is CASSRKATGLAEYNEQFF. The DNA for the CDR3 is TGTGCCAGCAGTCGCAAGGCCACTGGACTAGCAGAATACAATGAGCAGTTCTTC.

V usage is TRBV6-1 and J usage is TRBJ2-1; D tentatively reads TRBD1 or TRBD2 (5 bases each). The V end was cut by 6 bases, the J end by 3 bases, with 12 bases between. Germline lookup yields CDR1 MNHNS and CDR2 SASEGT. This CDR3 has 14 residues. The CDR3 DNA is TGTGCCAGCAGCAGCCGGGGCAACTACAATGAGCAGTTCTTC. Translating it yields CASSSRGNYNEQFF.

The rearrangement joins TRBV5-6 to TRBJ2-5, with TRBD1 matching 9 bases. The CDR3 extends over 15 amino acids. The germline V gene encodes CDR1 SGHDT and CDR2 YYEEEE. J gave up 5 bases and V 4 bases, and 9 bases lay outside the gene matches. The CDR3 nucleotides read TGTGCCAGCAGCCTAACAGGGGGCGTGGGGGAGACCCAGTACTTC. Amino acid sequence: CASSLTGGVGETQYF. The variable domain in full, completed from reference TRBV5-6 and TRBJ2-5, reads DAGVTQSPTHLIKTRGQQVTLRCSPKSGHDTVSWYQQALGQGPQFIFQYYEEEERQRGNFPDRFSGHQFPNYSSELNVNALLLGDSALYLCASSLTGGVGETQYFGPGTRLLVL.

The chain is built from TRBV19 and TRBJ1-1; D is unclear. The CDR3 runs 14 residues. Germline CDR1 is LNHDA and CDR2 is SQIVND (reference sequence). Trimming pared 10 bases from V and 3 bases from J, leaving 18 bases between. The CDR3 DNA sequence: TGTGCCATTAAGAGGACCCTGACGGACACTGAAGCTTTCTTT. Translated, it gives CAIKRTLTDTEAFF.

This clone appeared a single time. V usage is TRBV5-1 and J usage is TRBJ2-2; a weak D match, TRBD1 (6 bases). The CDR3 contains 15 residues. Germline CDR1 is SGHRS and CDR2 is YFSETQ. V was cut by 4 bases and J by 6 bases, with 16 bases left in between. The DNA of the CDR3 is TGCGCCAGCAGCCCGAGGTCAGGGGCGTCCGGGGAGCTGTTTTTT. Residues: CASSPRSGASGELFF.

DNA of the CDR3: TGCGCCAGCAGCTCCGTCGGGGATGGGGCCAACGTCCTGACTTTC. As protein: CASSSVGDGANVLTF. V and J are TRBV5-1 and TRBJ2-6; D is perhaps TRBD2 (5 bases). The V and J ends lost 3 bases and 3 bases respectively, with 10 bases between them. CDR1 and CDR2 (germline): SGHRS, YFSETQ. CDR3 length: 15 amino acids.

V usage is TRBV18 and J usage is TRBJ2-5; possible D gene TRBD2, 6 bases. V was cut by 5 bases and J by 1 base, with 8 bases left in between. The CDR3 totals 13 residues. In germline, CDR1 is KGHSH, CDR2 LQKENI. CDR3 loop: CASSRTIQETQYF. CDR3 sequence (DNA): TGTGCCAGCTCAAGGACTATCCAAGAGACCCAGTACTTC.

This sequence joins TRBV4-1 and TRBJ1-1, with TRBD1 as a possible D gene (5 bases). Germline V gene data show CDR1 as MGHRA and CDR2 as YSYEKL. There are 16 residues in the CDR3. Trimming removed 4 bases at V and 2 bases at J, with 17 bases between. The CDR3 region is CASSPRTGEINTEAFF. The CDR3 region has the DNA TGCGCCAGCAGCCCCCGTACGGGGGAGATAAACACTGAAGCTTTCTTT.

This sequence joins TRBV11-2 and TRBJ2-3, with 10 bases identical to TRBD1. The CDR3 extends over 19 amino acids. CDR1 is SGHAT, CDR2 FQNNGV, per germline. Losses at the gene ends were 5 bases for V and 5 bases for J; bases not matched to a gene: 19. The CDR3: CASSVRDRGRISRGDTQYF. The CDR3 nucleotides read TGTGCCAGCAGCGTCCGGGACAGGGGTCGTATTAGTCGAGGAGATACGCAGTATTTT. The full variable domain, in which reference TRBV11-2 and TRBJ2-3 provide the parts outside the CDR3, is EAGVAQSPRYKIIEKRQSVAFWCNPISGHATLYWYQQILGQGPKLLIQFQNNGVVDDSQLPKDRFSAERLKGVDSTLKIQPAKLEDSAVYLCASSVRDRGRISRGDTQYFGPGTRLTVL.

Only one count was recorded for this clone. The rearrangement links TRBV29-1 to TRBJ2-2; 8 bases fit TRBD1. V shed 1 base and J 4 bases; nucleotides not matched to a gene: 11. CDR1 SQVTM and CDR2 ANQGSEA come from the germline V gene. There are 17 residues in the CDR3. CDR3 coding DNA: TGCAGCGTTGAAGGGACGCAGGGGGCTGGTGGCACCGGGGAGCTGTTTTTT. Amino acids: CSVEGTQGAGGTGELFF.

In DNA form, the CDR3 reads TGCGCCAGCAGGCAACAGGTACGGGGCAATCAGCCCCAGCATTTT. This sequence encodes CASRQQVRGNQPQHF. The chain employs TRBV4-1 and TRBJ1-5; D is possibly TRBD1 (5 bases). Trimming removed 6 bases at V and 2 bases at J, with 14 bases between. Germline V CDR1 and CDR2: MGHRA, YSYEKL. The CDR3 is 15 amino acids.

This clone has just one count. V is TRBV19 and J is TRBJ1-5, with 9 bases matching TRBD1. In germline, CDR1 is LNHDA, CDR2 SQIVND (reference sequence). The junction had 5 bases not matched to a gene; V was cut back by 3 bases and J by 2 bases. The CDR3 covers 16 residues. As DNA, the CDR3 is TGTGCCAGTAGTATTAGAACAGGGGGCGGCAATCAGCCCCAGCATTTT. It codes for CASSIRTGGGNQPQHF. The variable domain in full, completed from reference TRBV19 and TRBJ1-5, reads DGGITQSPKYLFRKEGQNVTLSCEQNLNHDAMYWYRQDPGQGLRLIYYSQIVNDFQKGDIAEGYSVSREKKESFPLTVTSAQKNPTAFYLCASSIRTGGGNQPQHFGDGTRLSIL.

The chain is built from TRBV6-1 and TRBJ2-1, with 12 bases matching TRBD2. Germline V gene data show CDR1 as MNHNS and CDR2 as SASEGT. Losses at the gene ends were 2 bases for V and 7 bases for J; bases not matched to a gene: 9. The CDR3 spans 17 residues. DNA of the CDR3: TGTGCCAGCAGTGAATTTCCTAGCGGGAGGGCCTTGAATGAGCAGTTCTTC. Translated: CASSEFPSGRALNEQFF.

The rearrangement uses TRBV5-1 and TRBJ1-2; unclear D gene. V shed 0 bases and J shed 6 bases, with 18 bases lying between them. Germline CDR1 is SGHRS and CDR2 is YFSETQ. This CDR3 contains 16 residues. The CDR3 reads CASSLGRVYRVDGYTF. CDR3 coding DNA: TGCGCCAGCAGCTTGGGCCGGGTGTATAGGGTAGATGGCTACACCTTC. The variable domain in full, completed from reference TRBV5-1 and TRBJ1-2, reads KAGVTQTPRYLIKTRGQQVTLSCSPISGHRSVSWYQQTPGQGLQFLFEYFSETQRNKGNFPGRFSGRQFSNSRSEMNVSTLELGDSALYLCASSLGRVYRVDGYTFGSGTRLTVV.

CDR3 in amino acids: CASSPWGYENSPLHF. The CDR3, as DNA: TGTGCCAGCTCACCATGGGGGTATGAAAATTCACCCCTCCACTTT. V usage is TRBV18 and J usage is TRBJ1-6; the D gene is possibly TRBD1 (5 bases). The CDR3 is made up of 15 amino acids. Germline V gene lookup returns CDR1 KGHSH and CDR2 LQKENI. Trimming removed 2 bases at V and 7 bases at J, with 12 bases between.

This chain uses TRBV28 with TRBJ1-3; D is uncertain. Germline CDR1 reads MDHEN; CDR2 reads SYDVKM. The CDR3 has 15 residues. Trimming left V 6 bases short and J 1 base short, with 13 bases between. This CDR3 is CASRPGAFSGNTIYF. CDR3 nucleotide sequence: TGTGCCAGCAGACCCGGAGCGTTTTCTGGAAACACCATATATTTT.

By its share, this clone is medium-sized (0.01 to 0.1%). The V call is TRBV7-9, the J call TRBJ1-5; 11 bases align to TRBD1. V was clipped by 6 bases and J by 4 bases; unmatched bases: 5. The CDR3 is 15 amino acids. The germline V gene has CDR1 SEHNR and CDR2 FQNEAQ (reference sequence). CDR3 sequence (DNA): TGTGCCAGCAGTTACGGGACAGGGGGGAATCAGCCCCAGCATTTT. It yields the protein CASSYGTGGNQPQHF.

The CDR3 sequence is CASSSPIDGNVYNEQFF. DNA for the CDR3: TGCGCCAGCAGCTCCCCGATAGACGGTAACGTCTACAATGAGCAGTTCTTC. The V and J genes are TRBV5-1 and TRBJ2-1; the D is unclear. Germline CDR1 reads SGHRS; CDR2 reads YFSETQ. Trimming shortened V by 3 bases and J by 3 bases, and 19 bases separated the two germline ends. The CDR3 has 17 amino acids.

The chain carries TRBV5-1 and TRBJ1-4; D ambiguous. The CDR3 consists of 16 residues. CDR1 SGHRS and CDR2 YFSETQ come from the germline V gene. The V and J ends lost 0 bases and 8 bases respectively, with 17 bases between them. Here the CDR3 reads CASSLGGETLGEKLFF. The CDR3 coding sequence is TGCGCCAGCAGCTTGGGCGGGGAAACCTTAGGAGAAAAACTGTTTTTT.

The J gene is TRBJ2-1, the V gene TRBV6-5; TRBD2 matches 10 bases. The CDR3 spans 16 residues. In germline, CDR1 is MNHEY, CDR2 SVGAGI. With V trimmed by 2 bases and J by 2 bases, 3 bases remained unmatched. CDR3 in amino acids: CASSYRTSGTYNEQFF. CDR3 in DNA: TGTGCCAGCAGTTACCGGACTAGCGGAACCTACAATGAGCAGTTCTTC.

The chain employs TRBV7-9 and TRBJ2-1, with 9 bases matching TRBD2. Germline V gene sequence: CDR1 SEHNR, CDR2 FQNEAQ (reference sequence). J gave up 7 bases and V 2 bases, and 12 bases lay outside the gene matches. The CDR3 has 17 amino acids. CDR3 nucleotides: TGTGCCAGCAGCTTAAAAACTCGGACTAGCGCCATGAATGAGCAGTTCTTC. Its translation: CASSLKTRTSAMNEQFF.

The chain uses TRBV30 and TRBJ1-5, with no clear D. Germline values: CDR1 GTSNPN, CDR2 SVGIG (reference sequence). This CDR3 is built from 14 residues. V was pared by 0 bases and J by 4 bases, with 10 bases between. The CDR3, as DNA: TGTGCCTGGAGTGTACGGGCAAGTAATCAGCCCCAGCATTTT. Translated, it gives CAWSVRASNQPQHF.